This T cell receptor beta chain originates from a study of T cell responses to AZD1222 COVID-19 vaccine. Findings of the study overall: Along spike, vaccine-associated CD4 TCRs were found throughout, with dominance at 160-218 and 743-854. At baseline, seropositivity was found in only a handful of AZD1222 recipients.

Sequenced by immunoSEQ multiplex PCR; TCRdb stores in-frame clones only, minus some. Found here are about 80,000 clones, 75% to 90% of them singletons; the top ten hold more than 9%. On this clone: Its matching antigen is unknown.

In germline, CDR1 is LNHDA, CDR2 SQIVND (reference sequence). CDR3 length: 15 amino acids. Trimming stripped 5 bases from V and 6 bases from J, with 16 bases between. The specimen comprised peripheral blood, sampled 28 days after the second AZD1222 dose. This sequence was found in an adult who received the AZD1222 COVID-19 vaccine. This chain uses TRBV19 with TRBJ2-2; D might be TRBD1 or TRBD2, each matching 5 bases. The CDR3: CASSATGPLAGELFF. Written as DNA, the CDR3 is TGTGCCAGTAGTGCTACGGGACCCTTGGCCGGGGAGCTGTTTTTT.